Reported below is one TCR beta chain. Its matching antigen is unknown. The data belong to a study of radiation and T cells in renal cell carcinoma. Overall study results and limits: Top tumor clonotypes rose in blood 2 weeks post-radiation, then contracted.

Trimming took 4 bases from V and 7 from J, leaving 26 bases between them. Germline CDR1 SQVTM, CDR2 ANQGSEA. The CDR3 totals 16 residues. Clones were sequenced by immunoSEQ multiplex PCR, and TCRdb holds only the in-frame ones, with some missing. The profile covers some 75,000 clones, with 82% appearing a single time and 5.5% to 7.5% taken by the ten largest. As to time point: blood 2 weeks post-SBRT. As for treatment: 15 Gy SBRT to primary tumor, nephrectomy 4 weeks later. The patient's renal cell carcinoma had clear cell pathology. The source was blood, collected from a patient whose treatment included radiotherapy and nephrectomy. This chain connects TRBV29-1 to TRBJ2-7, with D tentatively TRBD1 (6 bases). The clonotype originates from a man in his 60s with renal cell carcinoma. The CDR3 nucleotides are TGCAGCGTTGTGGCCCGATCCTGGGACAACAGGCATGAGCAGTACTTC. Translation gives CSVVARSWDNRHEQYF.